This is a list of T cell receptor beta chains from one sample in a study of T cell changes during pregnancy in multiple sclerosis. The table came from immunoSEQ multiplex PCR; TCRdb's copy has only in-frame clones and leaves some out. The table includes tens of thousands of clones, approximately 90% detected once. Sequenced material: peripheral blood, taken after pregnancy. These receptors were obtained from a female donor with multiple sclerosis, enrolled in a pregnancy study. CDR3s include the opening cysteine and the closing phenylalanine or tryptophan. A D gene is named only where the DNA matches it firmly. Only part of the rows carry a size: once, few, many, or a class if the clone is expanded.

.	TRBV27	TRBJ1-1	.	CASSLGGARTEAFF	TGTGCCAGCAGTTTAGGGGGGGCGAGAACTGAAGCTTTCTTT
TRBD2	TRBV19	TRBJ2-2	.	CASSIILAGGVGELFF	TGTGCCAGTAGTATCATCCTAGCGGGAGGTGTCGGGGAGCTGTTTTTT
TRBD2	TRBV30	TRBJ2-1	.	CAWSVHRPSGLISQFF	TGTGCCTGGAGTGTACATCGGCCTAGCGGGTTAATTTCCCAGTTCTTC
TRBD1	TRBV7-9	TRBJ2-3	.	CASSFRIGIQGAPDTQYF	TGTGCCAGCAGCTTTAGAATAGGAATACAGGGGGCCCCAGATACGCAGTATTTT
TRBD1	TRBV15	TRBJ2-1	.	CATSVSRQGYNEQFF	TGTGCCACCAGCGTAAGTAGACAGGGCTACAATGAGCAGTTCTTC
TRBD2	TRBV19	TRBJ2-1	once	CASSGLAGVVSDEQFF	TGTGCCAGTAGCGGGCTAGCGGGAGTCGTCAGCGATGAGCAGTTCTTC
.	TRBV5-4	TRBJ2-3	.	CASSSGGLANTDTQYF	TGTGCCAGCAGCTCGGGTGGCCTAGCAAACACAGATACGCAGTATTTT
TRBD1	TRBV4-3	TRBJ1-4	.	CASSPGQGGGKLFF	TGCGCCAGCAGCCCAGGACAGGGGGGTGGAAAACTGTTTTTT
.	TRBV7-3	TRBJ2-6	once	CASSLRGSGANVLTF	TGTGCCAGCAGCTTACGGGGCTCTGGGGCCAACGTCCTGACTTTC
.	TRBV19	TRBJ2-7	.	CASSGGAHSYEQYF	TGTGCCAGTAGTGGGGGGGCCCATTCCTACGAGCAGTACTTC
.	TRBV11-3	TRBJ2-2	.	CASSLQRNTGELFF	TGTGCCAGCAGCTTACAGCGGAACACCGGGGAGCTGTTTTTT
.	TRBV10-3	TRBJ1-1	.	CATAEGSGWVEAFF	TGTGCCACCGCGGAGGGATCAGGGTGGGTTGAAGCTTTCTTT
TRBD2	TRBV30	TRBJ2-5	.	CAWSESWGGVRETQYF	TGTGCCTGGAGCGAGTCTTGGGGGGGAGTTCGCGAGACCCAGTACTTC
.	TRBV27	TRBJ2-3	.	CASSLRQKDTQYF	TGTGCCAGCAGTCTCCGACAGAAAGATACGCAGTATTTT